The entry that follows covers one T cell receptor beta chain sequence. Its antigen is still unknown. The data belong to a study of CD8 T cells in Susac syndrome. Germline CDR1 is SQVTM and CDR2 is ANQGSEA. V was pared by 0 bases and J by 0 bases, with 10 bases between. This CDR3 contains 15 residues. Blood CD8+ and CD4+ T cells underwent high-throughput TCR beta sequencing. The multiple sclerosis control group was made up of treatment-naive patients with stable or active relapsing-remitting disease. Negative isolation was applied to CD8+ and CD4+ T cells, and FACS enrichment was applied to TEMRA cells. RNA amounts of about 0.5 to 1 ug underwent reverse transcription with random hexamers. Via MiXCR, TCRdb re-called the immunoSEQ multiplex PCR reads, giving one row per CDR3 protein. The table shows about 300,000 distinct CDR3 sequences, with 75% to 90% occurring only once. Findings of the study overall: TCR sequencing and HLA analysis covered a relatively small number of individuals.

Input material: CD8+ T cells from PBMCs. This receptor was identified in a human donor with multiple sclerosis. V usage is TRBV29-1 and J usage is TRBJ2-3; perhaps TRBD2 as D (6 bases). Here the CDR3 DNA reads TGCAGCGTTGAAGATCGGGGGTTTAGCACAGATACGCAGTATTTT. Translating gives CSVEDRGFSTDTQYF.